A single sample is the source of the 6 T cell receptor delta chains below, sequenced in a study of fetal and pediatric gammadelta thymocytes (dated by TCRdb to 2021 to 2024). The sequencer listed for this sample is Illumina MiSeq. TCRdb reanalyzed the public reads with the CATT caller, and identical DNA sequences were merged afterwards. The sample has 1,500 to 2,500 delta-chain clones on record, roughly 25% of them singletons. The ten largest clones take up roughly 4% of the sample. Sequencing was carried out using non-Vgamma9Vdelta2 gamma-delta T cells from the thymus. The cell subset or site label, as the study defines it: CD3+gammadeltaTCR+ thymocytes not co-expressing Vgamma9 and Vdelta2. The receptor set was obtained from a child who underwent cardiac surgery and was recorded as healthy.

By proportion, this clone is medium-sized. The chain combines TRAV29/DV5 with TRDJ1; D not certain. Trimming removed 0 bases from V and 7 bases from J, with 19 bases in between. CDR1 and CDR2 (germline): NSMFDY, ISSIKDK. The CDR3 is 15 residues long. Here the CDR3 reads CAASAPTKHLGKLIF. The CDR3 nucleotides are TGTGCAGCAAGCGCGCCGACCAAACACTTAGGTAAACTCATCTTT.

This clone was seen a few times. A read error is possible here, since a much larger clone lies one base away. This sequence joins TRDV1 and TRDJ1; a possible D gene is TRDD3 (6 bases). CDR1 is TSWWSYY, CDR2 QGS, per germline. The CDR3 contains 20 residues. Trimming shortened V by 4 bases and J by 0 bases, and 27 bases separated the two germline ends. CDR3 nucleotides: TGTGCTCTTGGGGCGTGCTGTTCTTCCGTTGGTCGGGATAACACCGATAAACTCATCTTT. Amino acids: CALGACCSSVGRDNTDKLIF.

Of note for this clone: A clone one base away is much larger, so this may be a read error. The chain combines TRDV1 with TRDJ1; D remains unclear. CDR1 is TSWWSYY, CDR2 QGS, per germline. This CDR3 contains 21 residues. The germline V and J ends were trimmed by 3 bases and 0 bases, with 29 bases remaining between them. CDR3 protein: CALGEATLTFPARAYTDKLIF. As DNA, the CDR3 is TGTGCTCTTGGGGAGGCTACCTTAACATTCCCCGCTAGAGCGTACACCGATAAACTCATCTTT.

This clone was counted between two and nine times. V and J are TRAV14/DV4 and TRDJ1; 13 bases match TRDD3. Germline V gene lookup returns CDR1 TSDPSYG and CDR2 QGSYDQQN (reference sequence). With V trimmed by 1 base and J by 1 base, 27 bases remained unmatched. The CDR3 spans 25 residues. In DNA form, the CDR3 reads TGTGCAATGAGAGAGGAACTTCCTTACTGGGGGATACGGGACTTTGGGAGGCCCTTCACCGATAAACTCATCTTT. It encodes CAMREELPYWGIRDFGRPFTDKLIF.

In its sample, this clone is large. The chain uses TRAV38-2/DV8 and TRDJ1, with 10 positions matching TRDD3. Losses at the gene ends were 0 bases for V and 10 bases for J; bases not matched to a gene: 30. The CDR3 runs to 22 residues. Germline V gives CDR1 TSESDYY, CDR2 QEAYKQQN. The DNA of the CDR3 is TGTGCTTATAGGAGCGCGGAAAAGCCAAACTACGAAAGGGGGATACGCAGCCGGGGACTCATCTTT. Its protein product is CAYRSAEKPNYERGIRSRGLIF.

By sample share, this clone is medium-sized (0.01 to 0.1%). The chain combines TRDV2 with TRDJ1; D gene uncertain. Trimming removed 1 base at V and 0 bases at J, with 11 bases between. CDR3 length: 15 residues. CDR1 is GEAIGNYY, CDR2 EKD, per germline. This chain's CDR3 is CACDTGSWYTDKLIF. CDR3 coding DNA: TGTGCCTGTGACACTGGGAGCTGGTACACCGATAAACTCATCTTT.